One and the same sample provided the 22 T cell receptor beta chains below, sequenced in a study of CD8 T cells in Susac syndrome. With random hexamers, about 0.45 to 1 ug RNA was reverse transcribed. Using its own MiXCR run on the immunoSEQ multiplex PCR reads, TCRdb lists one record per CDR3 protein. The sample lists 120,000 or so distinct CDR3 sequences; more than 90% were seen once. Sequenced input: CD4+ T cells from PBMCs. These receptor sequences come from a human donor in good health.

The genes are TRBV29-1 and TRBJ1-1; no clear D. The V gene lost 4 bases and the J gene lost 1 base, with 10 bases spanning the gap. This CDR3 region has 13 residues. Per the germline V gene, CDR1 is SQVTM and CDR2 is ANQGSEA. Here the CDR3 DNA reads TGCAGCGTTGTTTTGTATGCGAACACTGAAGCTTTCTTT. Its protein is CSVVLYANTEAFF.

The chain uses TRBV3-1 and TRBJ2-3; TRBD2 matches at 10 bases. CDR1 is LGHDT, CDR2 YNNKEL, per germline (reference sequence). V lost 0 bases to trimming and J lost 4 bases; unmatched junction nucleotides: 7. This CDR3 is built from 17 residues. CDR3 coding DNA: TGTGCCAGCAGCCAAGATAACCTAGCGGGAGCGGCAGATACGCAGTATTTT. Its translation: CASSQDNLAGAADTQYF.

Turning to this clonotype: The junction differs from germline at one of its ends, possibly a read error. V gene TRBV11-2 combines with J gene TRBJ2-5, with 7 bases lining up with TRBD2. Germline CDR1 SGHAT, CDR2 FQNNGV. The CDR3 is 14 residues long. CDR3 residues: CASTLWGGRETQYF. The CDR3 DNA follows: TGTGCCAGCACCTTATGGGGGGGTCGCGAGACCCAGTACTTC.

The DNA of the CDR3 is TGTGCCAGTAGCGACGGACGTCGAGAGACCCAGTACTTC. This codes for CASSDGRRETQYF. The chain employs TRBV19 and TRBJ2-5; D remains ambiguous. Trimming took 6 bases from V and 4 from J, leaving 12 bases between them. Germline V lookup: CDR1 LNHDA, CDR2 SQIVND (reference sequence). The CDR3 covers 13 residues.

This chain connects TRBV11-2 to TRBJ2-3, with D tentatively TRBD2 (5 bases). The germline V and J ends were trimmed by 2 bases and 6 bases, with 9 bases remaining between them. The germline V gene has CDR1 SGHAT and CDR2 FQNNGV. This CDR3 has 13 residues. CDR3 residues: CASSLSLADTQYF. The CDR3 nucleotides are TGTGCCAGCAGCTTATCCCTAGCTGATACGCAGTATTTT.

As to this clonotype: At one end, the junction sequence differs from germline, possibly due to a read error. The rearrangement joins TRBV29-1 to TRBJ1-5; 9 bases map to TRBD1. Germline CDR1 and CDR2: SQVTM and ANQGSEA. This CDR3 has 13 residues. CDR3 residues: CSVVRIRTGVLAF. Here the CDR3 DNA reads TGCAGCGTTGTACGCATAAGGACAGGGGTATTAGCTTTT. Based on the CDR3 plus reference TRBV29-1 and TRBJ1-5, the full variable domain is SAVISQKPSRDICQRGTSLTIQCQVDSQVTMMFWYRQQPGQSLTLIATANQGSEATYESGFVIDKFPISRPNLTFSTLTVSNMSPEDSSIYLCSVVRIRTGVLAFGDGTRLSIL.

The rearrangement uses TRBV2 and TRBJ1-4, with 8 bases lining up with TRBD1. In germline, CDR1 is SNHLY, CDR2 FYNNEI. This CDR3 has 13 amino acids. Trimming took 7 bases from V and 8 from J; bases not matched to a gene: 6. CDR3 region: CASKSGGDEKLFF. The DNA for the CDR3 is TGTGCCAGCAAATCAGGGGGCGACGAAAAACTGTTTTTT. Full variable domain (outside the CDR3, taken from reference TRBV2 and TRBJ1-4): EPEVTQTPSHQVTQMGQEVILRCVPISNHLYFYWYRQILGQKVEFLVSFYNNEISEKSEIFDDQFSVERPDGSNFTLKIRSTKLEDSAMYFCASKSGGDEKLFFGSGTQLSVL.

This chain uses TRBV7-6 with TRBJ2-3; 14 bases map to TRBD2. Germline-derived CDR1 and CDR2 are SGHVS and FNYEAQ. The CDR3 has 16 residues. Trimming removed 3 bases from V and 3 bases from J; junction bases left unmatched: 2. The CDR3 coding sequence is TGTGCCAGCAGCTTCGGGACTAGCGGGAGAACAGATACGCAGTATTTT. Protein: CASSFGTSGRTDTQYF.

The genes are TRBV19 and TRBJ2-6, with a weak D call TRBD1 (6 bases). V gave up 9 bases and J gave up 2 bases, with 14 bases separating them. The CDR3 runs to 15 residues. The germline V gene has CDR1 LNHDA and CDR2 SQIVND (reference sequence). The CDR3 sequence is CASATGMAGANVLTF. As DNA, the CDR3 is TGTGCCAGCGCTACAGGGATGGCTGGGGCCAACGTCCTGACTTTC. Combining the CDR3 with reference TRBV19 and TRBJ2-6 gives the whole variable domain DGGITQSPKYLFRKEGQNVTLSCEQNLNHDAMYWYRQDPGQGLRLIYYSQIVNDFQKGDIAEGYSVSREKKESFPLTVTSAQKNPTAFYLCASATGMAGANVLTFGAGSRLTVL.

For the CDR3, the DNA is TGTGCCAGCAGTTTGGGAGGGCCCGATCAGCCCCAGCATTTT. This translates into CASSLGGPDQPQHF. The gene calls are TRBV28 and TRBJ1-5, with D unclear. Germline-derived CDR1 and CDR2 are MDHEN and SYDVKM. V gave up 3 bases and J gave up 5 bases, with 11 bases separating them. The CDR3 totals 14 residues. Full variable domain (rest looked up from reference TRBV28 and TRBJ1-5): DVKVTQSSRYLVKRTGEKVFLECVQDMDHENMFWYRQDPGLGLRLIYFSYDVKMKEKGDIPEGYSVSREKKERFSLILESASTNQTSMYLCASSLGGPDQPQHFGDGTRLSIL.

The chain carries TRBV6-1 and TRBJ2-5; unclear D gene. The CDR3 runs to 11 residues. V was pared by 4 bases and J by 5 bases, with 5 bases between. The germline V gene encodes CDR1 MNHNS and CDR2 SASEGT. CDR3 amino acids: CASSGWETQYF. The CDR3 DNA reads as TGTGCCAGCAGTGGATGGGAGACCCAGTACTTC.

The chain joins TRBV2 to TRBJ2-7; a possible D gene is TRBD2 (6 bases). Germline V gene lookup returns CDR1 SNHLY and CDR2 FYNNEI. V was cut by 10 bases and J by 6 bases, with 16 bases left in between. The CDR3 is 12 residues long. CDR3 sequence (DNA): TGTGCCACCCGGGGTAGCGGCCTCGAGCAGTACTTC. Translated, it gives CATRGSGLEQYF.

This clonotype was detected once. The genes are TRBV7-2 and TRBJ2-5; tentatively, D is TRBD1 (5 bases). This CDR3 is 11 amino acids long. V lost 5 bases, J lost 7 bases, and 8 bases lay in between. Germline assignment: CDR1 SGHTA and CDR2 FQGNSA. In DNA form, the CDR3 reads TGTGCCAGCAGCCCGCAGGGGACCCAGTACTTC. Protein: CASSPQGTQYF.

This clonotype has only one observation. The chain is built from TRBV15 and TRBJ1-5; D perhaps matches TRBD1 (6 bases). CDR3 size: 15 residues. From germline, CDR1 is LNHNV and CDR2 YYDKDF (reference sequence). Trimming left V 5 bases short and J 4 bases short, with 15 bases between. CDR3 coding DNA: TGTGCCACCAGCCCCGTACAGGGCAGTAATCAGCCCCAGCATTTT. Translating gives CATSPVQGSNQPQHF.

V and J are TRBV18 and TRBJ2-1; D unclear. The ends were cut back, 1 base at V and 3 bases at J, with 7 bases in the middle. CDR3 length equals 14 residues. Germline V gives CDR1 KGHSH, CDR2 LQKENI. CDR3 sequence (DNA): TGTGCCAGCTCACCACAGGTTGGCTACAATGAGCAGTTCTTC. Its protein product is CASSPQVGYNEQFF.

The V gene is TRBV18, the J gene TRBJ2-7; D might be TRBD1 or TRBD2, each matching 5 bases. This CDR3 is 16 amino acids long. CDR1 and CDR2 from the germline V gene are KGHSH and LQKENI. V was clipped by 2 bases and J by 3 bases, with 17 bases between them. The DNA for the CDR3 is TGTGCCAGCTCACCATTGAGGGGCCAAACGGTCTACGAGCAGTACTTC. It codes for CASSPLRGQTVYEQYF.

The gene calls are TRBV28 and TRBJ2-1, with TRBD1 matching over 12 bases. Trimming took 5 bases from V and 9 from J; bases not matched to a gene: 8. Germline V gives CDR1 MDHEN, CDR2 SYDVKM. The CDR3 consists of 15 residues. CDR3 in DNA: TGTGCCAGCAGTCCCCTCGGGACAGGGGGCAGTGAGCAGTTCTTC. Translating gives CASSPLGTGGSEQFF.

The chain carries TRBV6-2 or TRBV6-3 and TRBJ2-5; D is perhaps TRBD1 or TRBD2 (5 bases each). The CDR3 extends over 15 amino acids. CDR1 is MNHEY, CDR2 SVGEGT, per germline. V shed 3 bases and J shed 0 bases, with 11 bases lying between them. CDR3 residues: CASSYVGVDQETQYF. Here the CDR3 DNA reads TGTGCCAGCAGTTATGTGGGGGTCGACCAAGAGACCCAGTACTTC.

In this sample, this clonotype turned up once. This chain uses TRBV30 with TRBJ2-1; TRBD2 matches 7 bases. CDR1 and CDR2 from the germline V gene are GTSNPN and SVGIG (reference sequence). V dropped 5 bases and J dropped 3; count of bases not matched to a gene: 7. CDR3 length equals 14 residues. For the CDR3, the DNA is TGTGCCTGGGGGAGGGCGGGATTCTACAATGAGCAGTTCTTC. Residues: CAWGRAGFYNEQFF.

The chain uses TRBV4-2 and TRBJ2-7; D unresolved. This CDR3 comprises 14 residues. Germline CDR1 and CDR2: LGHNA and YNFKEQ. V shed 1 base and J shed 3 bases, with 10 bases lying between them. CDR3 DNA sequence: TGTGCCAGCAGCCAAGGGTCCAGAAACTACGAGCAGTACTTC. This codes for CASSQGSRNYEQYF.

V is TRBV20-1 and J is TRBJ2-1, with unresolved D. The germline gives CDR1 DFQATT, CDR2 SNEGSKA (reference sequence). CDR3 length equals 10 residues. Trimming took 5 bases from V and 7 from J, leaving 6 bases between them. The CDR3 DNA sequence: TGCAGTGCTTCCGCTAATGAGCAGTTCTTC. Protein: CSASANEQFF.

The CDR3 coding sequence is TGTGCCAGCAGCTTCAACCCCGGGAGGGGGACAGCCACCCGCACAGATACGCAGTATTTT. This encodes CASSFNPGRGTATRTDTQYF. The V gene is TRBV11-2, the J gene TRBJ2-3, with a weak D call TRBD2 (8 bases). CDR1 SGHAT and CDR2 FQNNGV come from the germline V gene. V lost 3 bases and J 1 base, leaving 26 bases between the germline ends. The CDR3 runs to 20 residues.